This paragraph covers one TCR beta chain sequence. Generated by immunoSEQ multiplex PCR, the TCRdb table keeps only in-frame clones and is missing some. The profile shows under 200,000 clones, around 90% of them singletons. This sample was included in a study of blood T cell repertoires in COVID-19. Germline lookup yields CDR1 SGDLS and CDR2 YYNGEE. The CDR3 sequence is 14 residues long. V lost 0 bases to trimming and J lost 6 bases, with 7 bases between them. Input material: peripheral blood. The V call is TRBV9, the J call TRBJ1-6; TRBD1 is a possible D gene (6 bases). This sequence originates from a man over 45 with acute or convalescent COVID-19. CDR3 sequence (DNA): TGTGCCAGCAGCGTAGGGACAGCTAATTCACCCCTCCACTTT. This codes for CASSVGTANSPLHF.